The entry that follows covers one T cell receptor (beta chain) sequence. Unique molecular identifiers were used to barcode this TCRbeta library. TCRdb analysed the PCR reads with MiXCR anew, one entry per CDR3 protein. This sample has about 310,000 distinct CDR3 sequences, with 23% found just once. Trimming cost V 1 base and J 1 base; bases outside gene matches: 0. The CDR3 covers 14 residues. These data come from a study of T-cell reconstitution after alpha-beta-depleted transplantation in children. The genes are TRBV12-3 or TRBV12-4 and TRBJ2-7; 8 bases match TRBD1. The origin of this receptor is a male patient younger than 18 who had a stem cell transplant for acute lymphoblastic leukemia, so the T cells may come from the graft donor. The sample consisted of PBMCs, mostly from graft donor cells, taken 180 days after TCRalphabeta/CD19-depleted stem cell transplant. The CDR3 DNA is TGTGCCAGCAGTTTAGACAGGGGGTCCTACGAGCAGTACTTC. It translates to CASSLDRGSYEQYF.